This T cell receptor beta chain was found in a study of T-cell reconstitution after alpha-beta-depleted transplantation in children. This CDR3 has 14 amino acids. The J segment lost 0 bases and the V segment lost 7 bases, leaving 4 bases of the junction unmatched. From germline, CDR1 is SQVTM and CDR2 ANQGSEA. A library of TCRbeta sequences, prepared with unique molecular identifiers, was generated. TCRdb called the PCR reads again in MiXCR, with one record for every CDR3 protein. Of 450,000 to 600,000 distinct CDR3 sequences listed, 10% to 15% are singletons. With respect to this clonotype: Its specificity is unknown.

Study results and caveats: Newly made T cells mostly supplied T-cell counts and diversity one year after transplant. At day 60, the high TCRbeta diversity found in some patients originated from recipient T cells and thymic progenitors that had survived.

The chain recombines TRBV29-1 with TRBJ2-4; 9 bases fit TRBD2. The sample here was PBMCs, mostly from graft donor cells, taken 360 days after TCRalphabeta/CD19-depleted stem cell transplant. The clonotype comes from a male patient under 18 who had a stem cell transplant for acute myeloid leukemia, so the T cells may come from the graft donor. The CDR3 nucleotides read TGCAGCGCTTCAGCGGGGGGAGCCAAAAACATTCAGTACTTC. It is translated as CSASAGGAKNIQYF.